The 5 T cell receptor beta chains reported below all come from one sample, sequenced in a study of cytotoxic CD8 clonotypes in ibrutinib-treated CLL. Using immunoSEQ multiplex PCR, the repertoire was profiled, and TCRdb retains in-frame clones only, with some absent. The table includes approximately 26,000 clones, 70% to 75% detected once. Material: PBMCs, obtained after 12 months of ibrutinib treatment. The receptors were gathered from a human donor with chronic lymphocytic leukemia.

The V gene is TRBV10-1, the J gene TRBJ1-2; D uncertain. V was cut by 0 bases and J by 4 bases, with 6 bases left in between. CDR3 size: 13 residues. Germline loops: CDR1 WNHNN, CDR2 SYGVQD (reference sequence). Written as DNA, the CDR3 is TGCGCCAGCAGTGAGTCCCGGATCTATGGCTACACCTTC. Protein product: CASSESRIYGYTF.

This chain links TRBV7-9 with TRBJ2-3; 9 bases agree with TRBD2. The CDR3 totals 15 residues. The trim removed 5 bases at V and 6 bases at J, leaving 9 bases unmatched. The germline gives CDR1 SEHNR, CDR2 FQNEAQ (reference sequence). The CDR3 nucleotides are TGTGCCAGCAGCCCCAGCGGGGGGTCCAGGGATACGCAGTATTTT. Protein sequence: CASSPSGGSRDTQYF.

This clone was observed a handful of times. The chain links TRBV5-4 to TRBJ2-5; 7 positions match TRBD1. V trimming: 0 bases; J trimming: 1 base; junction bases outside the gene matches: 6. Germline lookup yields CDR1 SGHNT and CDR2 YYREEE (reference sequence). CDR3 length: 16 amino acids. The CDR3 DNA is TGTGCCAGCAGCTTGGCCTCCGGACAGGTCCAAGAGACCCAGTACTTC. This sequence encodes CASSLASGQVQETQYF.

The chain carries TRBV28 and TRBJ2-7, with D possibly being TRBD1 or TRBD2 (7 bases each). The V and J ends lost 6 bases and 3 bases respectively, with 21 bases between them. The CDR3 is made up of 16 amino acids. Per the germline V gene, CDR1 is MDHEN and CDR2 is SYDVKM. The CDR3 sequence: CASSSTRGGGFYEQYF. Written as DNA, the CDR3 is TGTGCCAGCAGCTCCACCCGGGGAGGGGGCTTCTACGAGCAGTACTTC.

This chain joins TRBV4-2 and TRBJ2-2; TRBD2 agrees at 15 bases. The germline V gene encodes CDR1 LGHNA and CDR2 YNFKEQ. The V gene end was trimmed by 3 bases and the J gene end by 4 bases; junction bases not matched to a gene: 6. There are 18 residues in the CDR3. CDR3 loop: CASSQTGTSGGRTGELFF. The CDR3 DNA follows: TGTGCCAGCAGCCAGACCGGGACTAGCGGGGGGCGCACCGGGGAGCTGTTTTTT.